Each of the 30 T cell receptor beta chains below was sequenced from the same sample in a study of regulatory T cells in long-lasting Graves disease. Arm-PCR of CDR3 regions with iRepertoire HTBI primers generated TCR beta libraries. TCRdb re-called the multiplex PCR reads through MiXCR, storing one row per CDR3 protein. The sample has over 450,000 distinct CDR3 sequences, around 11% seen once. Time point meaning: newly diagnosed GD, antithyroid drugs for less than 3 months. From RNA extracted from PBMCs, the TCR library was made. The sample also formed part of further work on T cells in Graves' hyperthyroidism and ophthalmopathy.

The source was peripheral blood mononuclear cells (PBMCs), collected at new diagnosis, from a patient treated with antithyroid drugs. The receptors come from a woman aged 25 to 45 with Graves disease.

This clonotype showed up just a few times. The final CDR3 position lacks the conserved phenylalanine or tryptophan, pointing to a likely read error. This rearrangement joins TRBV7-2 to TRBJ2-7, with 9 bases lining up with TRBD1. Losses at the gene ends were 5 bases for V and 3 bases for J; bases not matched to a gene: 14. Germline CDR1 SGHTA, CDR2 FQGNSA. This CDR3 comprises 17 residues. This CDR3 is CASSPVGDRVKDYEQYL. CDR3 coding DNA: TGTGCCAGCAGCCCCGTAGGGGACAGGGTCAAAGACTACGAGCAGTACCTC.

In this sample, this clonotype turned up many times. The chain links TRBV30 to TRBJ1-3; TRBD1 matches 7 bases. The V and J ends lost 8 bases and 0 bases, in that order; junction bases with no gene match: 4. Germline CDR1 reads GTSNPN; CDR2 reads SVGIG (reference sequence). CDR3 size: 13 residues. In DNA form, the CDR3 reads TGTGCCGTTGACAGGGACTCTGGAAACACCATATATTTT. Protein: CAVDRDSGNTIYF.

This clonotype was observed at least ten times. The V and J genes are TRBV27 and TRBJ1-5; D may be TRBD1 (5 bases). Looked up from germline, CDR1 is MNHEY and CDR2 is SMNVEV (reference sequence). The CDR3 length is 15 residues. Trimming stripped 4 bases from V and 0 bases from J, with 10 bases between. This chain's CDR3 is CASSSRAHSNQPQHF. DNA of the CDR3: TGTGCCAGCAGTTCCAGGGCGCATAGCAATCAGCCCCAGCATTTT.

This clonotype was seen repeatedly, ten times or more. V gene TRBV6-2 or TRBV6-3 combines with J gene TRBJ1-2; D not certain. The V end was cut by 6 bases, the J end by 4 bases, with 15 bases between. The CDR3 consists of 14 residues. Germline V gives CDR1 MNHEY, CDR2 SVGEGT. The CDR3 region is CASSYLPALYGYTF. For the CDR3, the DNA is TGTGCCAGCAGCTACCTCCCTGCTCTCTATGGCTACACCTTC.

This clonotype appeared many times. This chain uses TRBV2 with TRBJ2-7, with 7 bases fitting TRBD1. The length of the CDR3 is 15 residues. Germline CDR1 is SNHLY and CDR2 is FYNNEI. V was clipped by 5 bases and J by 4 bases; unmatched bases: 11. CDR3 sequence reads: CASSYSTGTAYEQYF. The DNA of the CDR3 is TGTGCCAGCAGTTATTCTACCGGGACAGCTTACGAGCAGTACTTC.

This clonotype came up many times. This rearrangement joins TRBV9 to TRBJ2-2; D may be TRBD2 (5 bases). This CDR3 has 19 amino acids. Germline lookup yields CDR1 SGDLS and CDR2 YYNGEE. V was trimmed by 1 base and J by 2 bases, leaving 21 bases between them. The CDR3: CASSVSRSGTRHNTGELFF. CDR3 bases: TGTGCCAGCAGCGTATCGAGGAGCGGAACCCGACATAACACCGGGGAGCTGTTTTTT.

This clonotype was counted ten times or more. This sequence joins TRBV2 and TRBJ1-5; tentatively, D is TRBD1 (5 bases). The CDR3 is 14 residues long. Germline CDR1 is SNHLY and CDR2 is FYNNEI. V was trimmed by 2 bases and J by 1 base, leaving 6 bases between them. This chain's CDR3 is CASSEQGSNQPQHF. CDR3 DNA sequence: TGTGCCAGCAGTGAACAGGGAAGCAATCAGCCCCAGCATTTT.

In its sample, this clonotype was seen many times. The V gene is TRBV2, the J gene TRBJ2-7; TRBD2 might be the D (5 bases). This CDR3 spans 14 amino acids. V was cut by 5 bases and J by 4 bases, with 15 bases left in between. In germline, CDR1 is SNHLY, CDR2 FYNNEI. CDR3 amino acids: CASSRGPDTYEQYF. CDR3 sequence (DNA): TGTGCCAGCAGTCGCGGGCCCGATACATACGAGCAGTACTTC.

This clonotype was counted ten times or more. V is TRBV20-1 and J is TRBJ2-7, with D unclear. V lost 7 bases, J lost 2 bases, and 6 bases lay in between. Germline assignment: CDR1 DFQATT and CDR2 SNEGSKA (reference sequence). This CDR3 has 10 amino acids. As DNA, the CDR3 is TGCAGTGTAGGTGCCTACGAGCAGTACTTC. Amino acids: CSVGAYEQYF.

This clonotype has at least ten counts. V and J are TRBV13 and TRBJ2-1; 8 positions agree with TRBD1. The germline gives CDR1 PRHDT, CDR2 FYEKMQ (reference sequence). This CDR3 has 14 amino acids. V gave up 5 bases and J gave up 8 bases; unmatched junction bases: 8. CDR3 nucleotide sequence: TGTGCCAGCAGCGGGCGGACAGGGACCGATGAGCAGTTCTTC. Encoded protein: CASSGRTGTDEQFF.

The rearrangement joins TRBV18 to TRBJ1-4; D unresolved. The CDR3 has 14 amino acids. Looked up from germline, CDR1 is KGHSH and CDR2 is LQKENI. The ends were cut back, 6 bases at V and 0 bases at J, with 8 bases in the middle. CDR3 nucleotides: TGTGCCAGCTCCGGGTACACAACTAATGAAAAACTGTTTTTT. Amino acid sequence: CASSGYTTNEKLFF. The whole variable domain, remainder taken from reference TRBV18 and TRBJ1-4, is NAGVMQNPRHLVRRRGQEARLRCSPMKGHSHVYWYRQLPEEGLKFMVYLQKENIIDESGMPKERFSAEFPKEGPSILRIQQVVRGDSAAYFCASSGYTTNEKLFFGSGTQLSVL.

This clonotype was counted a few times. Since a much larger clone is just one base distant, this may be a read error. The rearrangement links TRBV3-1 to TRBJ1-6; D not certain. Germline loops: CDR1 LGHDT, CDR2 YNNKEL (reference sequence). The CDR3 is made up of 15 amino acids. The CDR3 sequence: CAGSQLQTSSSPLHF. The CDR3 DNA reads as TGTGCCGGCAGCCAACTCCAGACCTCGAGTTCACCCCTCCACTTT.

This clonotype was observed many times. This sequence joins TRBV20-1 and TRBJ2-3; D ambiguous. The CDR3 is 15 residues long. Between the trimmed V and J ends, which lost 1 base and 6 bases, there was a span of 17 bases. Germline V CDR1 and CDR2: DFQATT, SNEGSKA (reference sequence). The CDR3 sequence: CSARVKRQPRDTQYF. The CDR3 region has the DNA TGCAGTGCTAGAGTAAAAAGACAACCTCGGGATACGCAGTATTTT.

This clonotype was recorded a few times. This sequence joins TRBV27 and TRBJ1-6; the D is unclear. V lost 1 base and J 7 bases, leaving 8 bases between the germline ends. This CDR3 has 14 amino acids. The germline V gene encodes CDR1 MNHEY and CDR2 SMNVEV (reference sequence). The DNA of the CDR3 is TGTGCCAGCAGTTTATTGGGCAGCAATTCACCCCTCCACTTT. Its protein is CASSLLGSNSPLHF.

The CDR3 DNA follows: TGTGCCAGCAGTTTTATTTTTCGTCGGAGCTCTGGGGCCAACGTCCTGACTTTC. This translates into CASSFIFRRSSGANVLTF. This chain links TRBV28 with TRBJ2-6; D is uncertain. CDR1 MDHEN and CDR2 SYDVKM come from the germline V gene. The CDR3 has 18 amino acids. Between the trimmed V and J ends, which lost 3 bases and 0 bases, there was a span of 15 bases.

This sequence joins TRBV19 and TRBJ2-2; 7 bases are shared with TRBD2. Germline-derived CDR1 and CDR2 are LNHDA and SQIVND (reference sequence). The CDR3 spans 13 residues. The V segment lost 10 bases and the J segment 2 bases; nucleotides outside the gene matches: 4. DNA for the CDR3: TGTGCCACCCGGACTAGAAACACCGGGGAGCTGTTTTTT. Translated, it gives CATRTRNTGELFF. The complete variable domain, with remaining parts taken from reference TRBV19 and TRBJ2-2, reads DGGITQSPKYLFRKEGQNVTLSCEQNLNHDAMYWYRQDPGQGLRLIYYSQIVNDFQKGDIAEGYSVSREKKESFPLTVTSAQKNPTAFYLCATRTRNTGELFFGEGSRLTVL.

The V and J genes are TRBV4-1 and TRBJ2-1, with D possibly being TRBD2 (5 bases). The length of the CDR3 is 14 residues. Germline-derived CDR1 and CDR2 are MGHRA and YSYEKL. Trimming removed 2 bases from V and 6 bases from J, with 11 bases in between. This CDR3 is CASSQPRGINEQFF. CDR3 coding DNA: TGCGCCAGCAGCCAACCACGGGGTATCAATGAGCAGTTCTTC.

The CDR3 DNA sequence: TGTGCCAGCAGTCAGACAGTCTCGACTAGCGGGAGAGATACGCAGTATTTT. It encodes CASSQTVSTSGRDTQYF. V usage is TRBV6-1 and J usage is TRBJ2-7; 12 bases line up with TRBD2. Gene TRBJ2-3 matches the end of the DNA better, so the J call may be wrong. From germline, CDR1 is MNHNS and CDR2 SASEGT. The CDR3 has 17 amino acids.

This clonotype was seen repeatedly, ten times or more. V gene TRBV2 combines with J gene TRBJ2-7; weak D call: TRBD2 (6 bases). The CDR3 is 13 amino acids. Germline CDR1 is SNHLY and CDR2 is FYNNEI. The germline V and J ends were trimmed by 6 bases and 2 bases, with 11 bases remaining between them. The CDR3 reads CASRGGVTYEQYF. The CDR3 nucleotides are TGTGCCAGCAGGGGCGGGGTTACCTACGAGCAGTACTTC.

This clonotype was detected ten times or more. The rearrangement links TRBV7-2 to TRBJ1-4; D not certain. V dropped 1 base and J dropped 0 bases, with 6 bases sitting between them. Germline CDR1 SGHTA, CDR2 FQGNSA. This CDR3 has 15 amino acids. CDR3: CASSLDGATNEKLFF. The DNA for the CDR3 is TGTGCCAGCAGCTTAGACGGGGCAACTAATGAAAAACTGTTTTTT.

This clonotype was seen many times. The chain is built from TRBV7-2 and TRBJ2-2; D gene unclear. Trimming took 0 bases from V and 6 from J, leaving 8 bases between them. CDR3 length: 14 amino acids. The germline V gene encodes CDR1 SGHTA and CDR2 FQGNSA. The CDR3, as DNA: TGTGCCAGCAGCTTAGCTACTATCCCCGGGGAGCTGTTTTTT. Protein product: CASSLATIPGELFF.

This clonotype was detected many times. The chain employs TRBV3-1 and TRBJ1-2; D may be TRBD1 (6 bases). The CDR3 consists of 14 residues. V lost 0 bases to trimming and J lost 4 bases, with 9 bases between them. Germline CDR1 is LGHDT and CDR2 is YNNKEL (reference sequence). CDR3 bases: TGTGCCAGCAGCCAAGAAGTAGGGGGCTATGGCTACACCTTC. Its protein product is CASSQEVGGYGYTF.

This clonotype has only a few counts. This chain joins TRBV3-1 and TRBJ2-7, with D perhaps given as TRBD1 or TRBD2 (5 bases each). The CDR3 has 18 amino acids. In germline, CDR1 is LGHDT, CDR2 YNNKEL (reference sequence). The V end was cut by 4 bases, the J end by 1 base, with 23 bases between. DNA of the CDR3: TGTGCCAGCAGCCCGGGGCCCCCAGGTGAAGCAATATCCTACGAGCAGTACTTC. It encodes CASSPGPPGEAISYEQYF.

The V call is TRBV6-5, the J call TRBJ1-2; D is uncertain. The CDR3 loop spans 14 amino acids. Between the trimmed V and J ends, which lost 0 bases and 5 bases, there was a span of 10 bases. In germline, CDR1 is MNHEY, CDR2 SVGAGI. The CDR3 DNA reads TGTGCCAGCAGTTACTCGTACGGTGATTATGGCTACACCTTC. Translated: CASSYSYGDYGYTF.

This clonotype was detected only a few times. The genes are TRBV2 and TRBJ1-6; D call uncertain. Germline V gene lookup returns CDR1 SNHLY and CDR2 FYNNEI. CDR3 length equals 14 residues. V was pared by 7 bases and J by 4 bases, with 11 bases between. The CDR3 DNA sequence: TGTGCCAGCAAGCCCGACTATTATAATTCACCCCTCCACTTT. Translating it yields CASKPDYYNSPLHF.

This clonotype has just a few counts. The chain is built from TRBV27 and TRBJ2-7; D is tentatively TRBD1 or TRBD2 (6 bases each). The CDR3 is made up of 16 amino acids. Trimming removed 3 bases at V and 0 bases at J, with 15 bases between. Looked up from germline, CDR1 is MNHEY and CDR2 is SMNVEV (reference sequence). The CDR3 here is CASSLFWGAVSYEQYF. As DNA, the CDR3 is TGTGCCAGCAGTTTGTTTTGGGGGGCGGTCTCCTACGAGCAGTACTTC.

This clonotype was seen repeatedly, ten times or more. This rearrangement joins TRBV28 to TRBJ2-7; perhaps D is TRBD1 or TRBD2 (6 bases each). The ends were cut back, 8 bases at V and 3 bases at J, with 20 bases in the middle. The CDR3 length is 15 residues. Germline-derived CDR1 and CDR2 are MDHEN and SYDVKM. The CDR3 sequence is CASATRGQEHYEQYF. For the CDR3, the DNA is TGTGCCAGCGCCACACGGGGGCAGGAGCACTACGAGCAGTACTTC.

In its sample, this clonotype was seen a few times. The chain couples TRBV6-2 or TRBV6-3 to TRBJ2-7; the D call may be TRBD1 or TRBD2 (5 bases each). Trimming removed 6 bases from V and 0 bases from J, with 18 bases in between. The CDR3 is made up of 16 amino acids. Looked up from germline, CDR1 is MNHEY and CDR2 is SVGEGT. The CDR3 region has the DNA TGTGCCAGCAGGATGGGACGGTTTTCGGCCTCCTACGAGCAGTACTTC. As protein: CASRMGRFSASYEQYF.

This clonotype was counted only a few times. A read error may account for a junction end that differs from germline. The rearrangement joins TRBV19 to TRBJ2-6; D is perhaps TRBD2 (6 bases). Germline V gene lookup returns CDR1 LNHDA and CDR2 SQIVND (reference sequence). The CDR3 consists of 15 residues. The CDR3 coding sequence is TGTGCCAGTAGACCGCGGGGATCTGGGGCCAGCGTCCTGACTTTC. Its translation is CASRPRGSGASVLTF.

In its sample, this clonotype was seen many times. The rearrangement uses TRBV27 and TRBJ2-7; the D gene could be TRBD1 or TRBD2 (5 bases each). V dropped 5 bases and J dropped 5 bases, with 13 bases sitting between them. Germline V CDR1 and CDR2: MNHEY, SMNVEV (reference sequence). This CDR3 has 13 amino acids. In nucleotides, the CDR3 is TGTGCCAGCAGTACCGGGACGGGCGACGAGCAGTACTTC. This sequence encodes CASSTGTGDEQYF.